The 2 T cell receptor beta chains below were found in one sample sequenced in a study of tumor and adjacent non-tumor tissue in lung cancer. No cell sorting was done before RNA was extracted from the tissue. A modified ARM-PCR protocol with three rounds of nested PCR amplified TCRbeta. TCRdb called the multiplex PCR reads again in MiXCR, with one record for every CDR3 protein. This repertoire shows about 200,000 distinct CDR3 sequences, about two thirds found once; its top ten account for approximately 25%. Source material: lung tumor tissue. The receptor source for this set is a man aged 60 to 75 with non-small cell lung cancer.

The chain couples TRBV11-2 to TRBJ1-1; maybe TRBD1 (5 bases). Trimming took 1 base from V and 10 from J, leaving 16 bases between them. Germline CDR1 is SGHAT and CDR2 is FQNNGV. The length of the CDR3 is 14 residues. The CDR3: CASSLVGARIVAFF. The CDR3 region has the DNA TGTGCCAGCAGCTTAGTAGGGGCTCGAATTGTAGCTTTCTTT.

As regards this clonotype: Relative to the germline gene, one junction end is altered; a read error may explain this. This chain uses TRBV4-1 with TRBJ1-4; 9 bases align to TRBD1. CDR1 is MGHRA, CDR2 YSYEKL, per germline. The CDR3 spans 15 residues. In DNA form, the CDR3 reads TGCGCCAGCAACCAAAGGGACAGGGCGTCCGAAAAACTGTTTTTT. Translation: CASNQRDRASEKLFF.